This TCR beta chain was found in a study of blood T cell repertoires in COVID-19 (TCRdb year 2020). In the study overall: Collaborator samples came from the United States, Italy and Spain and covered acute and convalescent phases of COVID-19. The material from the prospective study consisted of cDNA or gDNA derived from T cells, B-cell-depleted T cells, or PBMCs. Subjects who had been exposed to COVID-19, were actively infected with it, or had recovered from it provided the deeply sampled blood TCRbeta repertoires that made up the dataset. The repertoires were released in a freely available public database meant as a resource for research on the immune response to SARS-CoV-2. Samples came from the ongoing ImmuneRACE study (first 160 participants) plus 1,254 subjects from 6 global collaborators. Nearly every sample came with metadata listing a de-identified subject ID, COVID-19 status, age in years and sex. Where available, HLA class I and class II types were obtained from metadata supplied by the sample provider rather than from assay-based typing.

TCRbeta CDR3 regions were amplified from genomic DNA by means of the immunoSEQ Assay, a bias-controlled multiplex PCR. Processing in the source paper ran as follows. The number of nucleated cells in each sample was estimated from the amplification of reference gene primers within the assay. To quantify the absolute abundance of each unique TCRbeta CDR3 rearrangement, sequence reads were collapsed and filtered. For each sample, productive Simpson clonality was calculated as the square root of Simpson's diversity index over productive rearrangements. The clones in this table, taken by TCRdb from immuneACCESS, are in-frame only. Not every clone is retained; where verified, under half of the shortfall comes from an unresolved V gene, and the cause of the rest is unknown. V, J and clone size reflect that table, while D and trimming were determined from the DNA. This sample gives 70,000 to 95,000 clones in total; around four fifths of them show up just once. The ten largest clonotypes hold 15% to 20% of the sample.

A word on this clone: Its antigen is unknown. Base qualities were left out, and no much larger clone turns up one base away.

The research as a whole found: Clinical and demographic metadata were provided uncurated, with the amount varying by source and participant.

Whole blood was collected in K2EDTA tubes by collaborating institutions according to the institutions' own protocols. For TCRbeta analysis, collaborators shipped samples as frozen whole blood, isolated PBMCs, or DNA extracted from either of those sample types. The germline V gene sets CDR1 to KGHSH and CDR2 to LQKENI. The CDR3 starts with the cysteine, ends with the phenylalanine, and has 15 residues. The read is trimmed to its CDR3 DNA, 45 bases read in frame from base 1. Trimming costs V 0 bases and J 2 bases, and their ends lie 8 bases apart. This receptor was identified in a man older than 75 with active or convalescent COVID-19. The V and J genes are TRBV18 and TRBJ2-1; TRBD2 might be the D gene, on 5 matching bases. The sequencing sample was made of peripheral blood. The CDR3 protein sequence reads: CASSPPSLAYNEQFF. DNA sequence: TGTGCCAGCTCACCACCGTCACTAGCCTACAATGAGCAGTTCTTC. With the rest looked up from the reference TRBV18 and TRBJ2-1 genes rather than sequenced, the full variable domain is NAGVMQNPRHLVRRRGQEARLRCSPMKGHSHVYWYRQLPEEGLKFMVYLQKENIIDESGMPKERFSAEFPKEGPSILRIQQVVRGDSAAYFCASSPPSLAYNEQFFGPGTRLTVL.